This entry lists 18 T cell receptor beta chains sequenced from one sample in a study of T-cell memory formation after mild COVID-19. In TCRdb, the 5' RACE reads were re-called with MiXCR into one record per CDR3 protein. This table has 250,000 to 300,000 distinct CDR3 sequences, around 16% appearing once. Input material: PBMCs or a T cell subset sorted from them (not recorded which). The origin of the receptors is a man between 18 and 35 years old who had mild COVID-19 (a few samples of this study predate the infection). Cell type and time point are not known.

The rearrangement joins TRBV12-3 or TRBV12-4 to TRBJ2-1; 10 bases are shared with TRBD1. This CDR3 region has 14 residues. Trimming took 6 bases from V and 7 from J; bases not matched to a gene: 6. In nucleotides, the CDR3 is TGTGCCAGCAGACTCCCGGGACAGGGGAATGAGCAGTTCTTC. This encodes CASRLPGQGNEQFF.

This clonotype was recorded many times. CDR3 loop: CASSLEAGTKQFF. The CDR3 DNA reads TGTGCCAGCAGCTTAGAAGCTGGGACTAAGCAGTTCTTC. The rearrangement links TRBV7-9 to TRBJ2-1, with 7 bases lining up with TRBD2. Germline V gene data show CDR1 as SEHNR and CDR2 as FQNEAQ (reference sequence). The CDR3 has 13 residues. V gave up 1 base and J gave up 11 bases; unmatched junction bases: 5.

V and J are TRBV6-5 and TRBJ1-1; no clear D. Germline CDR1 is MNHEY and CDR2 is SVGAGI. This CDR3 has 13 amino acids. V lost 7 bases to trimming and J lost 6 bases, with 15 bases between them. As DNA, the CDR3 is TGTGCCAGCAATGGCCGTCAAAGGGCTGAAGCTTTCTTT. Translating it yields CASNGRQRAEAFF.

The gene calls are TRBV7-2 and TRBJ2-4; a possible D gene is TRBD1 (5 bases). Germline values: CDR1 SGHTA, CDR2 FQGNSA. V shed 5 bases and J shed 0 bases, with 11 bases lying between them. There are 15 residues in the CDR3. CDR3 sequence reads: CASSNARAAKNIQYF. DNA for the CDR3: TGTGCCAGCAGCAACGCCAGGGCAGCCAAAAACATTCAGTACTTC.

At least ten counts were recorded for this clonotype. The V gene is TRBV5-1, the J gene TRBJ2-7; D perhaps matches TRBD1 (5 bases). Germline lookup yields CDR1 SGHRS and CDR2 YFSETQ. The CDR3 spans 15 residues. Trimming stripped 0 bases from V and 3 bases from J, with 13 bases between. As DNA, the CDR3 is TGCGCCAGCAGCTTGGAGGCAGGGAAGATCTACGAGCAGTACTTC. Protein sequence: CASSLEAGKIYEQYF.

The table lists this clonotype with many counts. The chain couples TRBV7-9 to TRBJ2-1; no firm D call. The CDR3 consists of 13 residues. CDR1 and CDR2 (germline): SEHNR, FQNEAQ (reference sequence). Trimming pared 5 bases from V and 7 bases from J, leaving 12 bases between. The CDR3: CASSPNHGNEQFF. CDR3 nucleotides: TGTGCCAGCAGCCCAAATCATGGGAATGAGCAGTTCTTC.

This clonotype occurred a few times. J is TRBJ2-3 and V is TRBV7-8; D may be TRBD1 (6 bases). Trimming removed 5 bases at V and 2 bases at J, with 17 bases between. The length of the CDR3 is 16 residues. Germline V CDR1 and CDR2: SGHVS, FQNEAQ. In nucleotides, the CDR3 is TGTGCCAGCAGCCGCTTAGGGGGTGGGCCCACAGATACGCAGTATTTT. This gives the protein CASSRLGGGPTDTQYF.

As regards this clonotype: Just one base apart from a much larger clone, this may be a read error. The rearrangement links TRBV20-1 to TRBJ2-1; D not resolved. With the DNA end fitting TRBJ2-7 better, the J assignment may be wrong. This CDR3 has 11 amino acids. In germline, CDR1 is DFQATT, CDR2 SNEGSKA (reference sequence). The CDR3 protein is CSAREYNEQYF. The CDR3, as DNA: TGCAGTGCTAGAGAATACAATGAGCAGTACTTC.

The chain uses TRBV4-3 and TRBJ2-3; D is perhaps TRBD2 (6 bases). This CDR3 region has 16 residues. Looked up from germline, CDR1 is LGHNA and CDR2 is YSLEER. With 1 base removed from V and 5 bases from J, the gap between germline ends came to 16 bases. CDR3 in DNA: TGCGCCAGCAGCCAAGCTTGGCGGGGTCAGGGAGATACGCAGTATTTT. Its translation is CASSQAWRGQGDTQYF.

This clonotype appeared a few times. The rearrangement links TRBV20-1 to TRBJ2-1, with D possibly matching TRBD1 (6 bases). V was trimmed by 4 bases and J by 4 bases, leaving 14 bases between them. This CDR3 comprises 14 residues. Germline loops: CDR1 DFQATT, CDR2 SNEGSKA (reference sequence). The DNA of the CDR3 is TGCAGTGCTACGATCGGGACAAATTACAATGAGCAGTTCTTC. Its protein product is CSATIGTNYNEQFF.

CDR3 protein: CASSFVTSGYNEQFF. The DNA for the CDR3 is TGTGCCAGCAGTTTTGTGACTAGCGGTTACAATGAGCAGTTCTTC. The chain links TRBV12-3 or TRBV12-4 to TRBJ2-1, with TRBD2 matching 9 bases. Trimming cost V 3 bases and J 4 bases; bases outside gene matches: 4. CDR3 length equals 15 residues.

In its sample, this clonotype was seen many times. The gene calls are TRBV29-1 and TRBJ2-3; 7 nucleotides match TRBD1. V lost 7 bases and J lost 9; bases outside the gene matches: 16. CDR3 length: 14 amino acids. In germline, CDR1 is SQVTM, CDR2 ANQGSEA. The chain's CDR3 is CSATLGTEGPTQYF. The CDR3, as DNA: TGCAGCGCGACGCTCGGGACAGAGGGCCCCACGCAGTATTTT.

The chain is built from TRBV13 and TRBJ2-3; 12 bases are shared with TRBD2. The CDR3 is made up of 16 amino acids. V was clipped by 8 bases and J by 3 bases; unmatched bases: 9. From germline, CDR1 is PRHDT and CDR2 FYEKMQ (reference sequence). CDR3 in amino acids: CASGLAGGPRTDTQYF. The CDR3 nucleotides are TGTGCCAGCGGGCTAGCGGGGGGGCCTCGGACAGATACGCAGTATTTT. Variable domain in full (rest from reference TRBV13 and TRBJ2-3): AAGVIQSPRHLIKEKRETATLKCYPIPRHDTVYWYQQGPGQDPQFLISFYEKMQSDKGSIPDRFSAQQFSDYHSELNMSSLELGDSALYFCASGLAGGPRTDTQYFGPGTRLTVL.

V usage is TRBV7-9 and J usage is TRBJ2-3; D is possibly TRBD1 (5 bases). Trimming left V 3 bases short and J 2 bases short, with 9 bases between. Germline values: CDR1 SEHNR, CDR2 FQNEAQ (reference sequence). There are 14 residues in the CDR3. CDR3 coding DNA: TGTGCCAGCAGCTTCGACAGAAACACAGATACGCAGTATTTT. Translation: CASSFDRNTDTQYF.

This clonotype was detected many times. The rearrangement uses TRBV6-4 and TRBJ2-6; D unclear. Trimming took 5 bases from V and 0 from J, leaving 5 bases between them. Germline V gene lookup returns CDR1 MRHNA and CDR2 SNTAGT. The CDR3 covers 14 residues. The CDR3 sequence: CASSQNSGANVLTF. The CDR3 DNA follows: TGTGCCAGCAGTCAAAACTCTGGGGCCAACGTCCTGACTTTC.

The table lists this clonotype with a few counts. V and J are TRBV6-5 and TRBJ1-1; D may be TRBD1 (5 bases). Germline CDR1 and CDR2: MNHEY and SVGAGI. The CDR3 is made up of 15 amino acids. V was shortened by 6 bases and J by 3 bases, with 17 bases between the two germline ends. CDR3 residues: CASSPTPDRDTEAFF. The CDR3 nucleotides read TGTGCCAGCAGCCCCACCCCCGACAGAGACACTGAAGCTTTCTTT.

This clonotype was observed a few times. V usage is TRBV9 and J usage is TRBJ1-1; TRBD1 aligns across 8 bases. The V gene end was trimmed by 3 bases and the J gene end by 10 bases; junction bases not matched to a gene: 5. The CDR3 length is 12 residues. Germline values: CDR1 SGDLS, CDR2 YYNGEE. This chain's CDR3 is CASSGQGAPAFF. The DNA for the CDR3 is TGTGCCAGCAGCGGCCAGGGGGCGCCAGCTTTCTTT.

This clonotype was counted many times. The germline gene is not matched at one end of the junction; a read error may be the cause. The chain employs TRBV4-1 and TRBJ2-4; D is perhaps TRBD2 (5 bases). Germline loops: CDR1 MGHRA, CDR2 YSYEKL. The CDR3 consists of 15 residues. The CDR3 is CASREILRGKSIQYF. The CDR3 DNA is TGCGCCAGCAGGGAAATCCTTAGAGGGAAAAGCATTCAGTACTTC.